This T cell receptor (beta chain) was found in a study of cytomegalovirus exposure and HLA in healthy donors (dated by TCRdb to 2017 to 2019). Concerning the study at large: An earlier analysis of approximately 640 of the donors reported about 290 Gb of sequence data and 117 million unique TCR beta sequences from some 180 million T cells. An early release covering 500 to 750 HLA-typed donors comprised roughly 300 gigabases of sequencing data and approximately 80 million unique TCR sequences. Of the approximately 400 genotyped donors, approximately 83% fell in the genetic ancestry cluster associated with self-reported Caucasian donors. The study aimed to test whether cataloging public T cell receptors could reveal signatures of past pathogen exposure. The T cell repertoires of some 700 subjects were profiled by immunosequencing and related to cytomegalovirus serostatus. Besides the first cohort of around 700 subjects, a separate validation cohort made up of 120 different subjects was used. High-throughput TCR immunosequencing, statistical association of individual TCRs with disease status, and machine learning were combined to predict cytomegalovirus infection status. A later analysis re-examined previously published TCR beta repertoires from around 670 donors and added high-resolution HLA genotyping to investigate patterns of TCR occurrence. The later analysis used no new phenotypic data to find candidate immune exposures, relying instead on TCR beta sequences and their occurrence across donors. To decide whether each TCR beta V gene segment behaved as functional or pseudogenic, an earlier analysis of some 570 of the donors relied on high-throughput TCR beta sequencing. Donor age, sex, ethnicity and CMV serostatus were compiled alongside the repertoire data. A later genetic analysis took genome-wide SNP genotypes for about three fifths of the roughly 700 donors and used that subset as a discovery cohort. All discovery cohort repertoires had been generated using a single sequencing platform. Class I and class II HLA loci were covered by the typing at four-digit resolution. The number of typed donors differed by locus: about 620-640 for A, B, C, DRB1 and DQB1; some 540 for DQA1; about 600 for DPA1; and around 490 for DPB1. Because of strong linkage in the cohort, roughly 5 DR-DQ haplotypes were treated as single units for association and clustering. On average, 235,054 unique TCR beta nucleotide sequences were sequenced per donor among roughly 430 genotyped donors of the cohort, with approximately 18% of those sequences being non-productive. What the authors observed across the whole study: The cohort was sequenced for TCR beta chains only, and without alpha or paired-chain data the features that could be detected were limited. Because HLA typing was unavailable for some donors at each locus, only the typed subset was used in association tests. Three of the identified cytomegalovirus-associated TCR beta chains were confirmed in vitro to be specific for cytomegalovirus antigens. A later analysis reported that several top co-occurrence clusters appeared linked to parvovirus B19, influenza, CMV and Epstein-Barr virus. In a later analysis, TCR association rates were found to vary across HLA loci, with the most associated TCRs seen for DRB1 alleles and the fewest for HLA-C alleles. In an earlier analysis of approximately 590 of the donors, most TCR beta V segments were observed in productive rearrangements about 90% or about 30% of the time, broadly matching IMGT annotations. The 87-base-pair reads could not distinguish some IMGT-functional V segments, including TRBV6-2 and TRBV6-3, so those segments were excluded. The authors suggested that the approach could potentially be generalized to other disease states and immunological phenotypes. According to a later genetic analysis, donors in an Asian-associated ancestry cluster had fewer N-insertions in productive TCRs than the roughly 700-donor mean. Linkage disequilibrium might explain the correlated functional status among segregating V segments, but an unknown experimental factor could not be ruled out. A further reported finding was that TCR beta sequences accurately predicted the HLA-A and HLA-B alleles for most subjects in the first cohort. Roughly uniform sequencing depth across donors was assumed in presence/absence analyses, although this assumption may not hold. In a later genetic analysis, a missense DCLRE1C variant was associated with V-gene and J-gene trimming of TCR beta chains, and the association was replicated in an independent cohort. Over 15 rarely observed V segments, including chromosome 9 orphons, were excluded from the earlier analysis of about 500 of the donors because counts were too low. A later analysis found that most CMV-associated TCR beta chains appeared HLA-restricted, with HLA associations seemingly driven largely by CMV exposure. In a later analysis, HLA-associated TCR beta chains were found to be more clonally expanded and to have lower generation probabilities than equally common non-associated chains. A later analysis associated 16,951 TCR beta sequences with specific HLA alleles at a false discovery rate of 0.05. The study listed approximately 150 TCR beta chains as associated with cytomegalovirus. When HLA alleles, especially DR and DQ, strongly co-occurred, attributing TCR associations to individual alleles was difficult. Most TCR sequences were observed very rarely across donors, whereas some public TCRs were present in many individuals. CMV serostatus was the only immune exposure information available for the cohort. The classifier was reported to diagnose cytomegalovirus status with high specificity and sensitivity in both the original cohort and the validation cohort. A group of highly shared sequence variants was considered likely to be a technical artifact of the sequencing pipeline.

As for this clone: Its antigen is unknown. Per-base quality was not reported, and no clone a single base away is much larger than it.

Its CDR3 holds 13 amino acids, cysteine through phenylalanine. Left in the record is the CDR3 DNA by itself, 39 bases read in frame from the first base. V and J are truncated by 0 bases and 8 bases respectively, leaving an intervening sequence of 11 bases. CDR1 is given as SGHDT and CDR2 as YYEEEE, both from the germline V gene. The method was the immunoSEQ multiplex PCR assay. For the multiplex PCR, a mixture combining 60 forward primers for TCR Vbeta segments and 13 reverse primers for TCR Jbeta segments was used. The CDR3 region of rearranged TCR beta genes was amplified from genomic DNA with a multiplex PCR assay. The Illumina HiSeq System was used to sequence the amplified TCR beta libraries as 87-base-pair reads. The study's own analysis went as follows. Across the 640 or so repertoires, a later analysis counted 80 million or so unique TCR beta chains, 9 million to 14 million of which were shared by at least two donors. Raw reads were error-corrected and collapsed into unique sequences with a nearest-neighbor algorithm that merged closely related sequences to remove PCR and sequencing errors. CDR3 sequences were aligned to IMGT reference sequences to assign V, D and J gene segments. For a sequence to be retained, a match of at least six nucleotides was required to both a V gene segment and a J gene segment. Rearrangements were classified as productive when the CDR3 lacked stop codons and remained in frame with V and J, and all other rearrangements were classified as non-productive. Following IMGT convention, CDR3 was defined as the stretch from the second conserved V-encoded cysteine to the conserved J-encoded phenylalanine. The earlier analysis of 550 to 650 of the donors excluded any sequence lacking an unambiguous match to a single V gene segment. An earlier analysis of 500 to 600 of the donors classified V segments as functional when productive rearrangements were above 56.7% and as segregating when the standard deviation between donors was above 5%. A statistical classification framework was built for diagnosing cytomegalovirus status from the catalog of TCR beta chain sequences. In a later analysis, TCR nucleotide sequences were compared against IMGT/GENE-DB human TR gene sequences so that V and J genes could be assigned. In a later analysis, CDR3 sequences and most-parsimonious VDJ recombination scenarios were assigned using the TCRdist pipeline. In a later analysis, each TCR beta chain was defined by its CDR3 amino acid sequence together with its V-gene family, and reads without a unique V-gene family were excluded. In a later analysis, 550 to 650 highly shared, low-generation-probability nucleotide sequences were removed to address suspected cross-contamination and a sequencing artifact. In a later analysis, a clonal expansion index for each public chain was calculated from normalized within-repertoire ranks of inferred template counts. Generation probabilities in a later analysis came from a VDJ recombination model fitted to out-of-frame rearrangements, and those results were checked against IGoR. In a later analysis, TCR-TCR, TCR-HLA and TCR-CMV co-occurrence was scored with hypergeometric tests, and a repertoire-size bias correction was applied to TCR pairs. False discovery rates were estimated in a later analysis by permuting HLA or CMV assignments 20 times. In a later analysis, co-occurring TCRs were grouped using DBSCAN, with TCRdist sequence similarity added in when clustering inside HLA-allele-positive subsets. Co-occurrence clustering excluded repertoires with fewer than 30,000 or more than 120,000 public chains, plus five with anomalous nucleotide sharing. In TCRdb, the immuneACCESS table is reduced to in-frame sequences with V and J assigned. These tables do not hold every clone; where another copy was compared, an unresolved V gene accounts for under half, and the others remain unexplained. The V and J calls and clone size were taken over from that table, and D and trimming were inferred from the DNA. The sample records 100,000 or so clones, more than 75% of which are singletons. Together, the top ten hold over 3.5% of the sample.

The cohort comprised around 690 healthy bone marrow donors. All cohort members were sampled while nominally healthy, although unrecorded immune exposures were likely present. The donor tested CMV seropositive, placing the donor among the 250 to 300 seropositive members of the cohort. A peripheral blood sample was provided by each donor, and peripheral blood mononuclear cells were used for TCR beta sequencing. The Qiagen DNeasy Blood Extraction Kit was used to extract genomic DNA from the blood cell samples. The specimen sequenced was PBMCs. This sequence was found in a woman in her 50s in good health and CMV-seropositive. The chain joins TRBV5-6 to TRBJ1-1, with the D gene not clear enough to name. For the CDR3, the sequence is CASSLGGSQEAFF. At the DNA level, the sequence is TGTGCCAGCAGCTTGGGAGGTTCTCAGGAAGCTTTCTTT.